Below are 19 T cell receptor beta chains sequenced from a single sample in a study of human T cells and chemical hapten exposure. As for time point: patch test 3, about 24 weeks after DPC sensitization. Sample treatment: therapeutic diphenylcyclopropenone sensitization with weekly scalp DPC. Unseparated into fractions, whole blood served as the source from which total RNA was extracted. TCRdb reanalysed the RACE reads using MiXCR and keeps one entry per CDR3 protein. This table holds 35,000 to 45,000 distinct CDR3 sequences, about 13% found once. Here the sequenced sample was whole blood, taken in connection with sensitization to the hapten diphenylcyclopropenone (DPC). The receptor set was obtained from a woman aged 35 to 49 with alopecia areata. Some clones in this sample may be carry-over from other donors' samples.

The chain is built from TRBV5-1 and TRBJ2-4; maybe TRBD1 (5 bases). This CDR3 comprises 15 residues. V gave up 4 bases and J gave up 2 bases, with 13 bases separating them. Germline lookup yields CDR1 SGHRS and CDR2 YFSETQ. The CDR3 region is CASSPARGTKNIQYF. The CDR3 nucleotides read TGCGCCAGCAGCCCGGCTAGGGGTACCAAAAACATTCAGTACTTC.

This clonotype was recorded many times. The chain is built from TRBV6-2 or TRBV6-3 and TRBJ1-5; D is uncertain. Trimming took 2 bases from V and 0 from J, leaving 5 bases between them. CDR3 length: 14 amino acids. Per germline, CDR1 MNHEY and CDR2 SVGEGT. The CDR3 region is CASSYPGSNQPQHF. The CDR3 bases are TGTGCCAGCAGTTACCCCGGTAGCAATCAGCCCCAGCATTTT.

This clonotype was observed a handful of times. The rearrangement uses TRBV10-2 and TRBJ1-3; D gene unclear. Germline-derived CDR1 and CDR2 are WSHSY and SAAADI. The CDR3 is made up of 15 amino acids. Trimming removed 4 bases from V and 0 bases from J, with 10 bases in between. The CDR3 DNA is TGCGCCAGCAGTGCCGACGGACCCTCTGGAAACACCATATATTTT. Amino acids: CASSADGPSGNTIYF.

This clonotype was seen a handful of times. At one boundary the junction diverges from the germline segment, which might be a read error. This rearrangement joins TRBV4-1 to TRBJ2-7, with unresolved D. The CDR3 loop spans 9 amino acids. The germline gives CDR1 MGHRA, CDR2 YSYEKL. CDR3: CTSPYEQYF. The CDR3 nucleotides read TGCACCAGCCCTTACGAGCAGTACTTC.

This chain connects TRBV15 to TRBJ2-5, with 8 positions matching TRBD1. Germline-derived CDR1 and CDR2 are LNHNV and YYDKDF (reference sequence). There are 16 residues in the CDR3. Trimming removed 0 bases from V and 5 bases from J; junction bases left unmatched: 8. In nucleotides, the CDR3 is TGTGCCACCAGCAGAGATTCGGCAGGGGGCCTGGAGACCCAGTACTTC. Translating gives CATSRDSAGGLETQYF. Using reference TRBV15 and TRBJ2-5 for the parts outside the CDR3, the full variable domain is DAMVIQNPRYQVTQFGKPVTLSCSQTLNHNVMYWYQQKSSQAPKLLFHYYDKDFNNEADTPDNFQSRRPNTSFCFLDIRSPGLGDTAMYLCATSRDSAGGLETQYFGPGTRLLVL.

This clonotype turned up a few times. The rearrangement joins TRBV15 to TRBJ1-1, with D hard to call. V lost 1 base and J lost 1, with 10 bases in between. In germline, CDR1 is LNHNV, CDR2 YYDKDF (reference sequence). This CDR3 comprises 15 residues. DNA for the CDR3: TGTGCCACCAGCAGAGGAGGCAGCACGAACACTGAAGCTTTCTTT. It is translated as CATSRGGSTNTEAFF.

This clonotype was counted many times. The CDR3 region has the DNA TGTGCCAGCAGTTTCTCAGCGAGAAACACCGGGGAGCTGTTTTTT. The encoded protein is CASSFSARNTGELFF. The chain joins TRBV12-3 or TRBV12-4 to TRBJ2-2; no clear D gene. The CDR3 length is 15 residues. The V end lost 3 bases, the J end lost 2 bases, and 10 bases lay between the germline ends.

This clonotype showed up many times. The chain joins TRBV12-5 to TRBJ1-1; D remains unclear. This CDR3 contains 16 residues. V shed 6 bases and J shed 5 bases, with 22 bases lying between them. Per germline, CDR1 LGHNT and CDR2 FRNRAP. In DNA, the CDR3 is TGTGCTAGTGGGCCGAATCTAGGAGGGCGCGGGACTGAAGCTTTCTTT. Translation: CASGPNLGGRGTEAFF.

This clonotype was observed many times. V and J are TRBV19 and TRBJ1-5; tentative D call: TRBD1 (5 bases). The V gene's germline CDR1 is LNHDA and CDR2 SQIVND (reference sequence). Between the trimmed V and J ends, which lost 4 bases and 3 bases, there was a span of 10 bases. There are 14 residues in the CDR3. The DNA for the CDR3 is TGTGCCAGTAGTAGAGACAGCGTCAATCAGCCCCAGCATTTT. Protein: CASSRDSVNQPQHF.

This clonotype was observed a few times. The chain has TRBV7-6 and TRBJ1-4; D might be TRBD1 (6 bases). The length of the CDR3 is 15 residues. CDR1 and CDR2 (germline): SGHVS, FNYEAQ. Trimming cost V 6 bases and J 4 bases, with 15 bases left between them. The CDR3 DNA sequence: TGTGCCAGCAGACCTACAGGGCTGGATAATGAAAAACTGTTTTTT. Its translation is CASRPTGLDNEKLFF.

The V and J genes are TRBV20-1 and TRBJ1-1; possible D gene TRBD1, 5 bases. Germline CDR1 DFQATT, CDR2 SNEGSKA (reference sequence). CDR3 length: 13 residues. The V and J ends lost 6 bases and 3 bases respectively, with 14 bases between them. CDR3 in DNA: TGCAGTGCCGGGCCAGGGCCGGACACTGAAGCTTTCTTT. Translation: CSAGPGPDTEAFF.

This clonotype was seen at least ten times. The J gene is TRBJ1-1, the V gene TRBV7-8; D unresolved. This CDR3 is 16 amino acids long. Germline V lookup: CDR1 SGHVS, CDR2 FQNEAQ. With 5 bases removed from V and 4 bases from J, the gap between germline ends came to 20 bases. In nucleotides, the CDR3 is TGTGCCAGCAGCACAACCTCCAGGAGGGTCGGCACTGAAGCTTTCTTT. Translating gives CASSTTSRRVGTEAFF.

The V gene is TRBV3-1, the J gene TRBJ2-2, with 8 bases fitting TRBD2. CDR3 length: 13 amino acids. V gave up 0 bases and J gave up 14 bases; unmatched junction bases: 5. Germline V gene data show CDR1 as LGHDT and CDR2 as YNNKEL (reference sequence). CDR3 sequence (DNA): TGTGCCAGCAGCCAAGATCCGGGACTAGTTCTGTTTTTT. It encodes CASSQDPGLVLFF.

The chain carries TRBV27 and TRBJ1-1; no definite D call. The germline V gene encodes CDR1 MNHEY and CDR2 SMNVEV (reference sequence). V lost 6 bases and J 6 bases, leaving 14 bases between the germline ends. The CDR3 covers 13 residues. The CDR3 coding sequence is TGTGCCAGCAGAAGGACCTTCGCGGCTGAAGCTTTCTTT. This encodes CASRRTFAAEAFF.

This sequence joins TRBV28 and TRBJ1-1, with D tentatively TRBD1 (5 bases). The CDR3 spans 15 residues. The germline CDR1 and CDR2 sequences are MDHEN and SYDVKM. The germline V and J ends were trimmed by 6 bases and 1 base, with 15 bases remaining between them. CDR3 in DNA: TGTGCCAGCAGGGGGGGGGAAGTAGGGAACACTGAAGCTTTCTTT. Its protein is CASRGGEVGNTEAFF.

This clonotype occurred a few times. V usage is TRBV18 and J usage is TRBJ2-7; no clear D. This CDR3 is 14 amino acids long. Trimming cost V 0 bases and J 7 bases, with 13 bases left between them. CDR1 and CDR2 (germline): KGHSH, LQKENI. Here the CDR3 DNA reads TGTGCCAGCTCACCACCGGCGGAGCGATGGGAGCAGTACTTC. This sequence encodes CASSPPAERWEQYF.

Ten or more counts support this clonotype. This chain's CDR3 is CASSRLGDSYEQYF. As DNA, the CDR3 is TGTGCCAGCTCACGCCTGGGGGACTCCTACGAGCAGTACTTC. The chain carries TRBV18 and TRBJ2-7; the D gene could be TRBD1 or TRBD2 (5 bases each). This CDR3 comprises 14 residues. Germline CDR1 is KGHSH and CDR2 is LQKENI. V was pared by 4 bases and J by 0 bases, with 10 bases between.

This chain uses TRBV12-3 or TRBV12-4 with TRBJ1-5, with D maybe TRBD1 (6 bases). Deletions cut 7 bases from V and 4 bases from J, with 23 bases between. The CDR3 loop spans 17 amino acids. CDR3 sequence: CASTHNAETGRNQPQHF. DNA of the CDR3: TGTGCCAGCACTCATAATGCCGAAACAGGGAGGAATCAGCCCCAGCATTTT.

This clonotype came up many times. This chain connects TRBV3-1 to TRBJ1-5; 7 bases agree with TRBD1. V gave up 4 bases and J gave up 7 bases; unmatched junction bases: 4. The CDR3 contains 13 residues. Germline V gives CDR1 LGHDT, CDR2 YNNKEL (reference sequence). CDR3 residues: CASSRRQGQPQHF. DNA for the CDR3: TGTGCCAGCAGCCGACGACAGGGACAGCCCCAGCATTTT.